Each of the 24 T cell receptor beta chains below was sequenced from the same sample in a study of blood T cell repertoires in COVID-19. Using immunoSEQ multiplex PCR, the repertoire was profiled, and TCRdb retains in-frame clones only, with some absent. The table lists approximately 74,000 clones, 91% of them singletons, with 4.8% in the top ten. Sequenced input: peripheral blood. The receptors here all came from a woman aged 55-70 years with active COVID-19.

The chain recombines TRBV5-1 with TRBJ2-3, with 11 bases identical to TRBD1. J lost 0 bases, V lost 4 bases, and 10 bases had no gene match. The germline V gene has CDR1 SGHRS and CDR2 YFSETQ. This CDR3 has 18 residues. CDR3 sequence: CASSAGTGGFSSTDTQYF. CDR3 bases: TGCGCCAGCAGCGCAGGGACAGGGGGATTTTCTAGCACAGATACGCAGTATTTT.

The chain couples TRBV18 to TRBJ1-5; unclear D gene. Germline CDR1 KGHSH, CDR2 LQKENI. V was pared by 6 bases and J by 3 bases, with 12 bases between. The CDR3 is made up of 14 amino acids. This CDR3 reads CASSPGRLNQPQHF. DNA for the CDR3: TGTGCCAGCTCCCCGGGGAGACTCAATCAGCCCCAGCATTTT.

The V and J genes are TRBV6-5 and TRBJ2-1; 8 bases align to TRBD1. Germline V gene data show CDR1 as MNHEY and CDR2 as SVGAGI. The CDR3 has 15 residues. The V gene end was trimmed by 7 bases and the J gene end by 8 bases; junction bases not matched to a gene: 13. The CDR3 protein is CASNAGGAVGDEQFF. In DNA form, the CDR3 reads TGTGCCAGCAATGCAGGGGGCGCGGTGGGTGATGAGCAGTTCTTC.

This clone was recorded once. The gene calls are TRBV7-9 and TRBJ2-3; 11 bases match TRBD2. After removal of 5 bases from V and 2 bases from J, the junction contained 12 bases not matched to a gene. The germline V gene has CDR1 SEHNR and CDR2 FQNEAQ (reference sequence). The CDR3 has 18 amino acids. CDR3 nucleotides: TGTGCCAGCAGCCACTCGTTGCGACTAGCGGGATTCACAGATACGCAGTATTTT. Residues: CASSHSLRLAGFTDTQYF.

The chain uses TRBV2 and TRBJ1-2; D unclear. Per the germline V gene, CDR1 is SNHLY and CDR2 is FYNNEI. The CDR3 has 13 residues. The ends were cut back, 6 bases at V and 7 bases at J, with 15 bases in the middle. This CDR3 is CASRLGPNVGYTF. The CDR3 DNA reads TGTGCCAGCAGGCTGGGCCCTAACGTTGGCTACACCTTC. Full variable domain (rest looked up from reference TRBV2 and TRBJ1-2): EPEVTQTPSHQVTQMGQEVILRCVPISNHLYFYWYRQILGQKVEFLVSFYNNEISEKSEIFDDQFSVERPDGSNFTLKIRSTKLEDSAMYFCASRLGPNVGYTFGSGTRLTVV.

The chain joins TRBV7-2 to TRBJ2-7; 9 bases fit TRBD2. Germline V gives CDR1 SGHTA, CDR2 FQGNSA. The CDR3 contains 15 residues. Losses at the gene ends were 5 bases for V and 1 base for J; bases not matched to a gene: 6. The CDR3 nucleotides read TGTGCCAGCAGCCGTAGCGGGAGTGCGTCCTACGAGCAGTACTTC. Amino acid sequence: CASSRSGSASYEQYF.

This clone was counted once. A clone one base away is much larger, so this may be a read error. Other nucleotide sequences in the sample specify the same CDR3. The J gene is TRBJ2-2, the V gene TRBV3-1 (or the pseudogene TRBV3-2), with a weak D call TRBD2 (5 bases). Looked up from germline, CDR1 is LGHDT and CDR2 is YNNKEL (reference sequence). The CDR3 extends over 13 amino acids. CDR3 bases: TGTGCCAGCAGCCAAGTTTTCCTCGGGGAGTTGTTTTTT. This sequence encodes CASSQVFLGELFF.

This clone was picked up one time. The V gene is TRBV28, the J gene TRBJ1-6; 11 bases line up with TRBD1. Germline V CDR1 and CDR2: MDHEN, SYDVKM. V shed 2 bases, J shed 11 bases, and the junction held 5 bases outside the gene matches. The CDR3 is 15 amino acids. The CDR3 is CASSLGGQGGTPLHF. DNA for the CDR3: TGTGCCAGCAGTTTAGGGGGACAGGGGGGAACACCCCTCCACTTT.

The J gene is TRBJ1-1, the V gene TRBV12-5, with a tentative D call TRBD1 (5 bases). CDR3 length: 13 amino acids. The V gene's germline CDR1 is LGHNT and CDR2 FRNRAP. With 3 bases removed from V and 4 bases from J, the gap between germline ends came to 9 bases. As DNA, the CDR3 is TGTGCTAGTGGTTTCCAGGGAACCACTGAAGCTTTCTTT. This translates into CASGFQGTTEAFF. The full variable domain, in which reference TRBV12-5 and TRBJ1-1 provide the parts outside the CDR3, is DARVTQTPRHKVTEMGQEVTMRCQPILGHNTVFWYRQTMMQGLELLAYFRNRAPLDDSGMPKDRFSAEMPDATLATLKIQPSEPRDSAVYFCASGFQGTTEAFFGQGTRLTVV.

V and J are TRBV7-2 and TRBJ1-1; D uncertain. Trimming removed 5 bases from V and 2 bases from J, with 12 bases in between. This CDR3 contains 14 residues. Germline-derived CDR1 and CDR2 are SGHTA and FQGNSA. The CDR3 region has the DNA TGTGCCAGCAGCCTCGAACGGGGAAACACTGAAGCTTTCTTT. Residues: CASSLERGNTEAFF.

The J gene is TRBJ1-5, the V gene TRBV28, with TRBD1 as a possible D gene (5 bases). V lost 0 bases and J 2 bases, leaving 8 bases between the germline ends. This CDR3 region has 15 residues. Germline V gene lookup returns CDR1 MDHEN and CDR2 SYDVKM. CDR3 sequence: CASSLWRRGNQPQHF. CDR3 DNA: TGTGCCAGCAGTTTATGGCGCAGGGGCAATCAGCCCCAGCATTTT.

CDR3 sequence: CASRGQIYGYTF. In DNA form, the CDR3 reads TGTGCCAGCAGAGGACAGATCTATGGCTACACCTTC. The chain uses TRBV2 and TRBJ1-2; possibly TRBD1 for D (6 bases). This CDR3 has 12 residues. V was trimmed by 6 bases and J by 4 bases, leaving 9 bases between them. Germline V CDR1 and CDR2: SNHLY, FYNNEI.

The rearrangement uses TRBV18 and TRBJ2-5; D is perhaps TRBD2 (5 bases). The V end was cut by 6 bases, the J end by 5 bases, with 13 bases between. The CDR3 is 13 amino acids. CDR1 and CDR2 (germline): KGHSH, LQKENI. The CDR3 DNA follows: TGTGCCAGCTCCTACCGGGAAAGTGAGACCCAGTACTTC. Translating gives CASSYRESETQYF.

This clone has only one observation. This chain's CDR3 is CASSSLFGQGRTRSSYEQYF. DNA for the CDR3: TGTGCCAGCAGTTCTCTATTCGGGCAGGGAAGGACAAGGAGCTCCTACGAGCAGTACTTC. V gene TRBV27 combines with J gene TRBJ2-7; maybe TRBD1 (5 bases). V lost 4 bases, J lost 0 bases, and 28 bases lay in between. The CDR3 has 20 residues. Germline CDR1 MNHEY, CDR2 SMNVEV (reference sequence).

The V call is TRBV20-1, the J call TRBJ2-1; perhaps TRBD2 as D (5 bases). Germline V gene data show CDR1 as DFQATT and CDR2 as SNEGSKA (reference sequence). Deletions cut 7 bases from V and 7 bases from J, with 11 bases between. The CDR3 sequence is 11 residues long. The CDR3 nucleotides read TGCAGTGGTGTCTCGGGAAATGAGCAGTTCTTC. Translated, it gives CSGVSGNEQFF.

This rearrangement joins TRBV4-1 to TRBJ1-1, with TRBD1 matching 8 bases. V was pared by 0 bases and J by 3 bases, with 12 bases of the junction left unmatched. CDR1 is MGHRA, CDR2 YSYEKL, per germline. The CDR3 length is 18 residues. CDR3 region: CASSQDRGRGRGYTEAFF. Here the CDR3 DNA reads TGCGCCAGCAGCCAAGATCGAGGCAGGGGGCGCGGGTACACTGAAGCTTTCTTT.

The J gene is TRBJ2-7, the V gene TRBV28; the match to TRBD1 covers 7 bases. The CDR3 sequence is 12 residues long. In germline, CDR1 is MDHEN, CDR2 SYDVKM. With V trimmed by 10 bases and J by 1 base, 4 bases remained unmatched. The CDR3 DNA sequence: TGTGCCACACGGGACAGATCCTACGAGCAGTACTTC. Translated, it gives CATRDRSYEQYF.

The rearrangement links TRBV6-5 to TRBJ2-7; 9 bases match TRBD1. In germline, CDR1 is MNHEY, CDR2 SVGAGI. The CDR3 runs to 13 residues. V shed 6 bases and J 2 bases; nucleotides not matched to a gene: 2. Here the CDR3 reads CASRRTGAYEQYF. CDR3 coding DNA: TGTGCCAGCAGGAGGACAGGGGCCTACGAGCAGTACTTC.

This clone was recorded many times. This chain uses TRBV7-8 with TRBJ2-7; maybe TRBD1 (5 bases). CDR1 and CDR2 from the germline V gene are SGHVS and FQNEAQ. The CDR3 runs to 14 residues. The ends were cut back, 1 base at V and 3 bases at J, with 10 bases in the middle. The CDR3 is CASSLVWGGYEQYF. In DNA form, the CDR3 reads TGTGCCAGCAGCTTAGTTTGGGGCGGCTACGAGCAGTACTTC.

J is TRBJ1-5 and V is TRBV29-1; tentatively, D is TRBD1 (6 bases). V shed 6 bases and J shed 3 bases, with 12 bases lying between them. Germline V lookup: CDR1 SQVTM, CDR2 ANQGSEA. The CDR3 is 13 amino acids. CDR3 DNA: TGCAGCGTCCGGCAGGGGCTCAATCAGCCCCAGCATTTT. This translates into CSVRQGLNQPQHF.

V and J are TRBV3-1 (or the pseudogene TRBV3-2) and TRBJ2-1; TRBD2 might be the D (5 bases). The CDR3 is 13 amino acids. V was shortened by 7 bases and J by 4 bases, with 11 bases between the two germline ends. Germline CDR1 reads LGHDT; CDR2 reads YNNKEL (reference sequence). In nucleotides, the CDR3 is TGTGCCAGCACCGCTACTAGTTACAATGAGCAGTTCTTC. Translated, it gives CASTATSYNEQFF.

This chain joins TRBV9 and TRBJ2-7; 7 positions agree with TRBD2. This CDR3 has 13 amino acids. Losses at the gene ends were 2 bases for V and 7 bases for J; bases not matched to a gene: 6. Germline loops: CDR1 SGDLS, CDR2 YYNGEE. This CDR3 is CASSVHPGGEQYF. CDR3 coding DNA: TGTGCCAGCAGCGTCCACCCGGGGGGAGAGCAGTACTTC.

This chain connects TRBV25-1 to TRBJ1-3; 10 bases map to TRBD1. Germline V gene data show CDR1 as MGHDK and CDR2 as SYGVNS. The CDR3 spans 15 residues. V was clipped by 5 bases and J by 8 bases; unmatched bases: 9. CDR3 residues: CASSPRTGGADTIYF. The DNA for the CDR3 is TGTGCCAGCAGTCCCCGGACAGGGGGAGCAGACACCATATATTTT.

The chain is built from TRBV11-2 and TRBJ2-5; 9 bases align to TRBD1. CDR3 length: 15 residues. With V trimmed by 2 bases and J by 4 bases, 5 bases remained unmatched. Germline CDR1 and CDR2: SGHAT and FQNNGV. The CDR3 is CASSLNRGRVETQYF. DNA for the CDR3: TGTGCCAGCAGCTTAAACAGGGGGCGGGTAGAGACCCAGTACTTC.